This TCR beta chain came from a study of glioma-infiltrating T cells after dendritic cell vaccination. The CDR3 loop spans 15 amino acids. V lost 0 bases to trimming and J lost 9 bases; unmatched junction nucleotides: 5. Germline V lookup: CDR1 LNHNV, CDR2 YYDKDF (reference sequence). Clones were read by immunoSEQ multiplex PCR, and TCRdb kept only the in-frame ones, dropping some. Found here are fewer than 85,000 clones, about four fifths of them singletons; the top ten hold about 2.1%. This clone was counted at least ten times. The sample in question was blood, obtained before dendritic cell vaccination. The rearrangement uses TRBV15 and TRBJ1-6; 7 bases are a match to TRBD1. The sequence came from a human donor with glioblastoma. In DNA form, the CDR3 reads TGTGCCACCAGCAGAGATAGACAGGGTAGTTCACCCCTCCACTTT. It encodes CATSRDRQGSSPLHF.